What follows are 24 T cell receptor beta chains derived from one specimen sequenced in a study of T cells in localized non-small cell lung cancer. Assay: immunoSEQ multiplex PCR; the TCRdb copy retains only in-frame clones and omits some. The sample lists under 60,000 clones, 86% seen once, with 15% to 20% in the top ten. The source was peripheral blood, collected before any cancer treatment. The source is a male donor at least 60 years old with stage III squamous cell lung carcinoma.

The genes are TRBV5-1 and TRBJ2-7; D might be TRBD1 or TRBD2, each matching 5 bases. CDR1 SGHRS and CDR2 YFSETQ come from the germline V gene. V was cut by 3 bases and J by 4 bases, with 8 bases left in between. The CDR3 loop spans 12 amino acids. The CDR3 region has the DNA TGCGCCAGCAGCTCCGGGGCATACGAGCAGTACTTC. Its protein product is CASSSGAYEQYF.

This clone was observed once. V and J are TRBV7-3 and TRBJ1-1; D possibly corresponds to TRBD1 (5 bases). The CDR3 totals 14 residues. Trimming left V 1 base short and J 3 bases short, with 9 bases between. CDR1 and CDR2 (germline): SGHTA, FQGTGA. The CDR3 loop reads CASSLNRRDTEAFF. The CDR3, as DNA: TGTGCCAGCAGCTTAAACAGGAGAGACACTGAAGCTTTCTTT.

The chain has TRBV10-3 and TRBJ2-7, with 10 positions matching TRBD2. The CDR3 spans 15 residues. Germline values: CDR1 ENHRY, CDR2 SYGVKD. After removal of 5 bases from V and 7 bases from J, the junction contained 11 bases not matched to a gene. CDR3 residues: CAISPSEREGREQYF. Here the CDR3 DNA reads TGTGCCATCAGTCCTTCCGAGCGGGAGGGGAGGGAGCAGTACTTC.

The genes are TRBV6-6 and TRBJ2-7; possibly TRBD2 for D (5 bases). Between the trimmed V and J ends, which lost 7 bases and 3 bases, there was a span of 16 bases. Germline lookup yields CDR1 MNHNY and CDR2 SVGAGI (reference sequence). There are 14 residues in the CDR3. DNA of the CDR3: TGTGCCAGCAAATATGGAGGAGATTACTACGAGCAGTACTTC. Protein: CASKYGGDYYEQYF.

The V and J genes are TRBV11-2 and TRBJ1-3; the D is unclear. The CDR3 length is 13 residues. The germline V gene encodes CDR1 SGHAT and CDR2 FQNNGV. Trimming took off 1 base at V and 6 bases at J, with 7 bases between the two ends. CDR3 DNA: TGTGCCAGCAGCTTAGGACATCAAAACACCATATATTTT. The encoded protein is CASSLGHQNTIYF.

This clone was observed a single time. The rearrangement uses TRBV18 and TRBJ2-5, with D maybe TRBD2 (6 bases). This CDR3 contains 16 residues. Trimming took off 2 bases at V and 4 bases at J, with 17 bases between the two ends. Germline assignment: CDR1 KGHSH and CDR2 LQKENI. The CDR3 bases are TGTGCCAGCTCACCATCCTTGCTAGCGTCCCCAGAGACCCAGTACTTC. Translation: CASSPSLLASPETQYF.

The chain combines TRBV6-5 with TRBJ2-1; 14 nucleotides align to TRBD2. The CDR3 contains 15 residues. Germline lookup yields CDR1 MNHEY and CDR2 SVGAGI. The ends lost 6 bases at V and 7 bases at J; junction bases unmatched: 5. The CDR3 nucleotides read TGTGCCAGCAGCCAGACTAGCGGGAGGGAAAATGAGCAGTTCTTC. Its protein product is CASSQTSGRENEQFF.

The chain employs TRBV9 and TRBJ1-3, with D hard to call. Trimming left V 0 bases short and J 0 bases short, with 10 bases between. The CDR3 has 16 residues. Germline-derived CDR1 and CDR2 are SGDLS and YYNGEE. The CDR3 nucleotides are TGTGCCAGCAGCGTAGACGGCAGCTTCTCTGGAAACACCATATATTTT. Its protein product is CASSVDGSFSGNTIYF. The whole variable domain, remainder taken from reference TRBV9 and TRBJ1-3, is DSGVTQTPKHLITATGQRVTLRCSPRSGDLSVYWYQQSLDQGLQFLIQYYNGEERAKGNILERFSAQQFPDLHSELNLSSLELGDSALYFCASSVDGSFSGNTIYFGEGSWLTVV.

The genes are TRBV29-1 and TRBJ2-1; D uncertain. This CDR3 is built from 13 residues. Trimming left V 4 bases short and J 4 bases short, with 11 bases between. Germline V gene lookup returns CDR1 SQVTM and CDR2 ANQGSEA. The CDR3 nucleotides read TGCAGCGTTGCCCGGTCCCAGTACAATGAGCAGTTCTTC. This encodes CSVARSQYNEQFF.

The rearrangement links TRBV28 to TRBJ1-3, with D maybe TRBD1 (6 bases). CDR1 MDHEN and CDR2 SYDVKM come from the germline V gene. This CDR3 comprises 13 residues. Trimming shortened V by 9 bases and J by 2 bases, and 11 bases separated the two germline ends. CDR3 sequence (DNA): TGTGCCAGTAGGGGGGTGACTGGAAACACCATATATTTT. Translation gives CASRGVTGNTIYF. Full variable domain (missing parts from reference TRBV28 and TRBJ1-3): DVKVTQSSRYLVKRTGEKVFLECVQDMDHENMFWYRQDPGLGLRLIYFSYDVKMKEKGDIPEGYSVSREKKERFSLILESASTNQTSMYLCASRGVTGNTIYFGEGSWLTVV.

CDR3 nucleotide sequence: TGTGCCAGTAGTCTGGGGGAGGGGGAGACCCAGTACTTC. It encodes CASSLGEGETQYF. V usage is TRBV19 and J usage is TRBJ2-5; 7 bases are shared with TRBD2. V was clipped by 5 bases and J by 5 bases; unmatched bases: 5. CDR1 is LNHDA, CDR2 SQIVND, per germline (reference sequence). The CDR3 is 13 residues long.

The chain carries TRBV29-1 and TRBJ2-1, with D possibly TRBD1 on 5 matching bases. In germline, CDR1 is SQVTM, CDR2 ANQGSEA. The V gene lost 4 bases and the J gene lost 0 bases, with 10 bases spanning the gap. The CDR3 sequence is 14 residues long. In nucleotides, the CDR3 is TGCAGCGTTGCAGGGCAGAGCTCCTACAATGAGCAGTTCTTC. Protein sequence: CSVAGQSSYNEQFF.

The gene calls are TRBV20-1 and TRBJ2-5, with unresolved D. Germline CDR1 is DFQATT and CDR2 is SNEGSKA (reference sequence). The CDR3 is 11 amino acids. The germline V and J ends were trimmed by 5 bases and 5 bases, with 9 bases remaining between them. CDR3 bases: TGCAGTGCTCCCGCCCCTGAGACCCAGTACTTC. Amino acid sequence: CSAPAPETQYF.

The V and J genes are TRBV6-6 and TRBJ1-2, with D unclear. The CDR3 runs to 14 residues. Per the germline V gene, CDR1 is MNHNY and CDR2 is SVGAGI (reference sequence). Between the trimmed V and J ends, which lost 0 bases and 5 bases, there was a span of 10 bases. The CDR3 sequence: CASSYSIPAYGYTF. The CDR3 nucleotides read TGTGCCAGCAGTTACTCGATTCCGGCTTATGGCTACACCTTC.

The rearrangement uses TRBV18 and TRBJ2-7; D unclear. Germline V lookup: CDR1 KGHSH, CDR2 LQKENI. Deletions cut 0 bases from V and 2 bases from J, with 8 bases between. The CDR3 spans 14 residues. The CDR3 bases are TGTGCCAGCTCACCACCTTTAGGGCCCTACGAGCAGTACTTC. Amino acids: CASSPPLGPYEQYF.

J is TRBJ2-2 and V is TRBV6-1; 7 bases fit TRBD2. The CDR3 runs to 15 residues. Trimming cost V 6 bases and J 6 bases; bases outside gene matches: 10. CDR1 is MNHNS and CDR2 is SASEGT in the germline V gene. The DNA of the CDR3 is TGTGCCAGCAGAGACCCAAGACTAGCCTCCGGGGAGCTGTTTTTT. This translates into CASRDPRLASGELFF.

The CDR3 loop reads CASSLFQGGSSGNTIYF. The CDR3 nucleotides read TGTGCCAGCAGCTTATTTCAGGGGGGCAGTTCTGGAAACACCATATATTTT. The rearrangement joins TRBV7-2 to TRBJ1-3; 7 bases line up with TRBD1. The CDR3 is 17 amino acids. CDR1 is SGHTA, CDR2 FQGNSA, per germline. Trimming at V came to 2 bases and at J to 1 base, leaving 8 bases not matched to a gene.

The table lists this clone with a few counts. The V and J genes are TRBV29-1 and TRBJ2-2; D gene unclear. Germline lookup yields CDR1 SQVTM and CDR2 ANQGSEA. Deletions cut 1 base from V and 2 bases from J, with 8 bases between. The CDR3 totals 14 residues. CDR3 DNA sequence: TGCAGCGTTGAAGGACTCCAAAACACCGGGGAGCTGTTTTTT. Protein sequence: CSVEGLQNTGELFF.

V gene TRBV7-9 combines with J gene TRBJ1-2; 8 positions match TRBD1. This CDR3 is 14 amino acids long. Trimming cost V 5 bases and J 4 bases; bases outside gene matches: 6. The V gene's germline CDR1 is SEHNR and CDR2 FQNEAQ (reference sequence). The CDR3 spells CASSPQGASYGYTF. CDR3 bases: TGTGCCAGCAGCCCCCAGGGGGCTAGCTATGGCTACACCTTC.

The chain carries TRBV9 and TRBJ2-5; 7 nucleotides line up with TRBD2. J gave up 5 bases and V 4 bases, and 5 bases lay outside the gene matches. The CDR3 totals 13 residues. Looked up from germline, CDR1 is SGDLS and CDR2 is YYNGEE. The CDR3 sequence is CASSPGRVETQYF. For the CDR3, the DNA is TGTGCCAGCAGCCCGGGGAGGGTGGAGACCCAGTACTTC.

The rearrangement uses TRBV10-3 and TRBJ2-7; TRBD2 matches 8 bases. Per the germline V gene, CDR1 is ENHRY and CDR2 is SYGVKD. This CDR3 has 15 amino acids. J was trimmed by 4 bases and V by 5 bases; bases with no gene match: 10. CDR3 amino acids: CAISYGTSDSYEQYF. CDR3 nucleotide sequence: TGTGCCATCAGTTATGGGACTAGTGACAGTTACGAGCAGTACTTC.

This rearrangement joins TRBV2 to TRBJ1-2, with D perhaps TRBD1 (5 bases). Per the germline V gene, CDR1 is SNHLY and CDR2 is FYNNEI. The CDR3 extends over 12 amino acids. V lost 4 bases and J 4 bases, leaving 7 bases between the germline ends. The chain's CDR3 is CASSVDSYGYTF. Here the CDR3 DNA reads TGTGCCAGCAGTGTAGACAGCTATGGCTACACCTTC. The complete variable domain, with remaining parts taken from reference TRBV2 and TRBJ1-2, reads EPEVTQTPSHQVTQMGQEVILRCVPISNHLYFYWYRQILGQKVEFLVSFYNNEISEKSEIFDDQFSVERPDGSNFTLKIRSTKLEDSAMYFCASSVDSYGYTFGSGTRLTVV.

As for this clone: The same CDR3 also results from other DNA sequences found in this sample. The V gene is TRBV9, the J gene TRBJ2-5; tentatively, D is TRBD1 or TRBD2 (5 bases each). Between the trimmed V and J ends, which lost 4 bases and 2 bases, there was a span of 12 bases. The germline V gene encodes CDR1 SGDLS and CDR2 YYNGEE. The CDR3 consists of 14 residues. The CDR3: CASSPGTVQETQYF. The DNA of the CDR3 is TGTGCCAGCAGCCCCGGGACCGTTCAAGAGACCCAGTACTTC.

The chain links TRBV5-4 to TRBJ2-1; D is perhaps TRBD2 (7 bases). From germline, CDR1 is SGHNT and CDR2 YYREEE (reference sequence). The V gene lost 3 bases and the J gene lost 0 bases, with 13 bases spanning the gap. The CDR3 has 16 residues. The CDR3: CASSWGGAGSYNEQFF. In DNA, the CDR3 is TGTGCCAGCAGCTGGGGGGGCGCGGGCTCCTACAATGAGCAGTTCTTC.